Detailed here is one T cell receptor (beta chain). Related graft donors supplied nonmyeloablative bone marrow transplants, and mixed chimerism was transient. Thawed PBMCs were FACS-sorted into unstimulated CD4+CD25+CD127- regulatory T cells, CD4+CD25- non-regulatory cells, CD4 and CD8 cells. This specimen comes from a study of Tregs in tolerant kidney transplant recipients. The CDR3 consists of 16 residues. From germline, CDR1 is SGHRS and CDR2 YFSETQ. With 4 bases removed from V and 7 bases from J, the gap between germline ends came to 24 bases. This table comes from immunoSEQ multiplex PCR, and its TCRdb copy is limited to in-frame clones, with some not included. The sample lists tens of thousands of clones, over 75% occurring once.

The TCR sequence derives from a human patient who received a combined kidney and bone marrow transplant. Some of the T cells might come from the graft donor. V and J are TRBV5-1 and TRBJ2-7, with D maybe TRBD1 (6 bases). Sequencing used CD4+ T cells from blood (PBMCs), obtained 24 months after the transplant. CDR3 nucleotide sequence: TGCGCCAGCAGCGGGGGCTCTGTAGGGGCTTCGAGGGAGCAGTACTTC. It translates to CASSGGSVGASREQYF. Using reference TRBV5-1 and TRBJ2-7 for the parts outside the CDR3, the full variable domain is KAGVTQTPRYLIKTRGQQVTLSCSPISGHRSVSWYQQTPGQGLQFLFEYFSETQRNKGNFPGRFSGRQFSNSRSEMNVSTLELGDSALYLCASSGGSVGASREQYFGPGTRLTVT.